This TCR beta chain was retrieved from a study of Ad26.COV2.S vaccination and SARS-CoV-2 variants. As for this clone: Its antigen is unknown.

Points from the study as a whole: Non-spike TCR breadth did not differ much between vaccine and placebo recipients.

Germline CDR1 is SQVTM and CDR2 is ANQGSEA. The V gene end was trimmed by 7 bases and the J gene end by 2 bases; junction bases not matched to a gene: 6. The CDR3 totals 13 residues. Treatment denoted: roughly 20 received Ad26.COV2.S at low or high dose, single or two shots; roughly 5 received placebo; per-sample allocation not given. Sample collection was performed on day 63 after the first vaccine or placebo injection. Immunization relied on an Ad26 vector, which expressed Wuhan-strain SARS-CoV-2 spike. Assay used: immunoSEQ multiplex PCR; TCRdb lists only in-frame clones, some missing. This table has approximately 450,000 clones, 75% to 95% appearing once.

This TCR was recovered from a person between 18 and 65 years old who received the Ad26.COV2.S COVID-19 vaccine or a placebo. The rearrangement links TRBV29-1 to TRBJ2-3; 7 nucleotides line up with TRBD2. The material was peripheral blood, obtained in a trial of Ad26.COV2.S vaccine versus placebo. The chain's CDR3 is CSGFGGFTDTQYF. The CDR3 region has the DNA TGCAGCGGCTTCGGGGGGTTCACAGATACGCAGTATTTT.